One sample yielded the 17 T cell receptor beta chains listed below, sequenced in a study of MAIT cells during Salmonella Paratyphi A infection (dated 2017 in TCRdb). Broader findings and caveats from the paper: MAIT TRBV usage was found to be oligoclonal, with TRBV20 and TRBV6 favoured, and appeared to be unchanged by infection.

Their specific antigens are unknown. The label giving this sample's time point can be read as: before S. Paratyphi A challenge (baseline). Using flow cytometry, MAIT cells, defined as Valpha7.2+ CD161+ T cells, were identified and sorted. Library generation was performed with 5' RACE. Instrument on record: Illumina MiSeq. TCRdb reran the public reads through fastp at Q25 and MiXCR, keeping productive beta chains. Identical CDR3 proteins give one entry, which carries the most common genes and DNA. The sample records over 550 distinct CDR3 sequences, over 12% of which are singletons. Of the sample, approximately 30% falls within the top ten clones. The input for sequencing was MAIT cells from PBMCs, taken at the first sampling point of the challenge study. The receptors originated from a person between 18 and 70 years old who was deliberately infected with Salmonella Paratyphi A in a paratyphoid fever challenge study.

The sample holds one count of this clonotype. J is TRBJ2-1 and V is TRBV6-4; maybe TRBD2 (5 bases). This CDR3 is built from 14 residues. CDR1 is MRHNA, CDR2 SNTAGT, per germline. Between the trimmed V and J ends, which lost 6 bases and 8 bases, there was a span of 17 bases. The CDR3, as DNA: TGTGCCAGCAGCCCCCTAGGGAGCGGCGATGAGCAGTTCTTC. Encoded protein: CASSPLGSGDEQFF.

In this sample, this clonotype is large (0.1 to 1%). The rearrangement joins TRBV3-1 to TRBJ2-1, with D maybe TRBD2 (5 bases). Trimming left V 3 bases short and J 3 bases short, with 12 bases between. Germline V gene lookup returns CDR1 LGHDT and CDR2 YNNKEL (reference sequence). The CDR3 is 15 residues long. The CDR3 bases are TGTGCCAGCAGCCAGGGTGAGAGCGGCTACAATGAGCAGTTCTTC. The encoded protein is CASSQGESGYNEQFF.

About this clonotype itself: This may arise from a read error, as a much more abundant clone is one base away. The chain uses TRBV6-4 and TRBJ2-1, with 11 positions matching TRBD2. Germline V gene lookup returns CDR1 MRHNA and CDR2 SNTAGT. There are 14 residues in the CDR3. The CDR3 spells CANSVAGGLNEQFF. Here the CDR3 DNA reads TGTGCCAACAGTGTAGCGGGGGGGCTCAATGAGCAGTTCTTC.

This clonotype is categorized as medium-sized. J is TRBJ2-1 and V is TRBV20-1; TRBD1 aligns across 9 bases. The germline V gene encodes CDR1 DFQATT and CDR2 SNEGSKA (reference sequence). This CDR3 is 14 amino acids long. Trimming took 1 base from V and 6 from J; bases not matched to a gene: 4. The CDR3 loop is CSARGDRETNEQFF. Written as DNA, the CDR3 is TGCAGTGCTAGAGGGGACAGGGAAACCAATGAGCAGTTCTTC.

There are a few counts of this clonotype. The genes are TRBV7-3 and TRBJ2-5, with 15 bases aligning to TRBD2. Germline CDR1 is SGHTA and CDR2 is FQGTGA. With 5 bases clipped from V and 5 bases from J, the junction kept 6 bases outside the gene matches. The CDR3 sequence is 16 residues long. CDR3: CASSDGLAGGPETQYF. In nucleotides, the CDR3 is TGTGCCAGCAGCGACGGACTAGCGGGGGGGCCCGAGACCCAGTACTTC.

The rearrangement links TRBV20-1 to TRBJ2-5, with 10 bases aligning to TRBD2. Germline V gene sequence: CDR1 DFQATT, CDR2 SNEGSKA (reference sequence). The CDR3 totals 15 residues. Germline trimming cut 1 base from V and 5 bases from J; bases unmatched to any gene: 7. CDR3: CSARGAGGMRETQYF. The DNA for the CDR3 is TGCAGTGCTAGAGGAGCGGGGGGGATGAGGGAGACCCAGTACTTC.

By frequency in the sample, this clonotype is medium-sized. The CDR3 loop is CASSRTSGGTDTQYF. In DNA, the CDR3 is TGTGCCAGCAGTAGGACTAGCGGGGGCACAGATACGCAGTATTTT. This rearrangement joins TRBV7-8 to TRBJ2-3, with TRBD2 matching over 12 bases. The germline CDR1 and CDR2 sequences are SGHVS and FQNEAQ. The CDR3 spans 15 residues. V dropped 6 bases and J dropped 1; count of bases not matched to a gene: 2.

This clonotype is deemed hyperexpanded (1% or more). This chain links TRBV10-3 with TRBJ2-3; 8 nucleotides align to TRBD1. The CDR3 sequence is 16 residues long. CDR1 is ENHRY and CDR2 is SYGVKD in the germline V gene. With 0 bases clipped from V and 1 base from J, the junction kept 3 bases outside the gene matches. The CDR3 DNA follows: TGTGCCATCAGTGAGTCTCCGGGACAGGGCACAGATACGCAGTATTTT. Translated: CAISESPGQGTDTQYF.

This clonotype is labeled hyperexpanded. The genes are TRBV6-4 and TRBJ2-3; the match to TRBD2 covers 13 bases. Germline values: CDR1 MRHNA, CDR2 SNTAGT. The CDR3 has 16 amino acids. V lost 0 bases to trimming and J lost 4 bases; unmatched junction nucleotides: 1. The CDR3 sequence is CASSDSTSGGSDTQYF. The CDR3 nucleotides read TGTGCCAGCAGTGACTCGACTAGCGGGGGGTCAGATACGCAGTATTTT.

In its sample, this clonotype ranks as medium-sized. V usage is TRBV6-4 and J usage is TRBJ2-1; 10 positions match TRBD2. Germline assignment: CDR1 MRHNA and CDR2 SNTAGT. CDR3 length: 14 amino acids. V shed 4 bases, J shed 6 bases, and the junction held 3 bases outside the gene matches. The CDR3 bases are TGTGCCAGCAGTGGGGTAGCGGGAGGCAATGAGCAGTTCTTC. This translates into CASSGVAGGNEQFF.

This clonotype qualifies as medium-sized. This rearrangement joins TRBV6-1 to TRBJ2-3; 11 nucleotides align to TRBD2. The CDR3 runs to 17 residues. Germline assignment: CDR1 MNHNS and CDR2 SASEGT. J lost 4 bases, V lost 4 bases, and 10 bases had no gene match. This CDR3 reads CASSAIAGGPGADTQYF. The CDR3 nucleotides are TGTGCCAGCAGTGCCATAGCGGGGGGGCCGGGGGCAGATACGCAGTATTTT.

This clonotype counts as hyperexpanded. The chain has TRBV6-4 and TRBJ2-4; TRBD2 agrees at 9 bases. J gave up 6 bases and V 2 bases, and 2 bases lay outside the gene matches. The CDR3 extends over 14 amino acids. The germline V gene encodes CDR1 MRHNA and CDR2 SNTAGT. The CDR3 spells CASSDTSGPNIQYF. Written as DNA, the CDR3 is TGTGCCAGCAGTGACACTAGCGGGCCAAACATTCAGTACTTC.

This clonotype was observed a few times. The chain uses TRBV20-1 and TRBJ2-1, with 9 positions matching TRBD2. This CDR3 contains 15 residues. Germline lookup yields CDR1 DFQATT and CDR2 SNEGSKA (reference sequence). Trimming at V came to 5 bases and at J to 3 bases, leaving 8 bases not matched to a gene. The CDR3 sequence: CSAPQLTSGYNEQFF. The DNA for the CDR3 is TGCAGTGCTCCGCAACTGACTAGCGGCTACAATGAGCAGTTCTTC.

This clonotype qualifies as medium-sized (0.01 to 0.1%). The CDR3 is CASSETTSGGMNEQFF. The CDR3 DNA is TGTGCCAGCAGCGAAACTACTAGCGGGGGGATGAATGAGCAGTTCTTC. The chain has TRBV6-4 and TRBJ2-1, with 12 bases that match TRBD2. The CDR3 contains 16 residues. Germline V CDR1 and CDR2: MRHNA, SNTAGT. J gave up 7 bases and V 6 bases, and 10 bases lay outside the gene matches.

This clonotype is deemed medium-sized (0.01 to 0.1%). The V call is TRBV20-1, the J call TRBJ2-7; 9 bases line up with TRBD2. Germline loops: CDR1 DFQATT, CDR2 SNEGSKA (reference sequence). The CDR3 runs to 13 residues. V lost 1 base to trimming and J lost 4 bases; unmatched junction nucleotides: 2. CDR3 in amino acids: CSARGLADYEQYF. The CDR3 region has the DNA TGCAGTGCTAGAGGACTAGCGGATTACGAGCAGTACTTC.

The gene calls are TRBV4-3 and TRBJ2-7; no clear D. V lost 0 bases and J 9 bases, leaving 6 bases between the germline ends. This CDR3 is 11 amino acids long. Germline V gives CDR1 LGHNA, CDR2 YSLEER. In DNA form, the CDR3 reads TGCGCCAGCAGCCAAGATCGTGTGCAGTACTTC. Translating gives CASSQDRVQYF.

This clonotype has a handful of counts. The genes are TRBV20-1 and TRBJ2-2; TRBD1 aligns across 8 bases. Germline loops: CDR1 DFQATT, CDR2 SNEGSKA (reference sequence). The CDR3 runs 14 residues. Trimming removed 0 bases from V and 3 bases from J; junction bases left unmatched: 0. CDR3 nucleotides: TGCAGTGCTAGAGAGACAGGGGACACCGGGGAGCTGTTTTTT. It translates to CSARETGDTGELFF.